The sequence of this TCR beta chain was determined in a study of blood T cell repertoires in COVID-19. Study-level information: COVID-19 samples from acute and convalescent phases originated in the United States, Italy and Spain. T cells, B-cell-depleted T cells, or PBMCs provided the cDNA or gDNA that served as material.

The ends lost 2 bases at V and 7 bases at J; junction bases unmatched: 6. The CDR3 is made up of 15 amino acids. Germline-derived CDR1 and CDR2 are MDHEN and SYDVKM. Original processing methods: Amplifying reference gene primers gave estimates of nucleated cell counts. Only in-frame clones appear in the TCRdb table, and some are missing; sequencing was by immunoSEQ multiplex PCR. V, J and clone size derive from that table, while D and trimming were established from the DNA sequence. The sample yields about 310,000 clones, about 85% seen once. Those designated as exposed participants met a COVID-19 case within 2 weeks before study entry.

This chain connects TRBV28 to TRBJ1-4; 8 bases match TRBD1. The source material was PBMCs or T cells enriched from blood (not recorded which). This receptor was taken from a young woman who had been exposed to COVID-19. The CDR3 coding sequence is TGTGCCAGCAGTTTAGGAGGACAGGGTACTGAAAAACTGTTTTTT. Translation gives CASSLGGQGTEKLFF.